This TCR beta chain stems from a study of blood T cell dynamics during melanoma immunotherapy. The overall study: Patients with metastatic melanoma got pembrolizumab or nivolumab-ipilimumab as first-line care.

In this sample, this clone turned up a few times. Time point denoted: week 3, after first cycle of checkpoint inhibitor. Sequencing used immunoSEQ multiplex PCR; TCRdb keeps in-frame clones, though not all of them. The sample shows about 11,000 clones, approximately 81% of them seen only once. CDR1 LGHNT and CDR2 FRNRAP come from the germline V gene. The trim removed 1 base at V and 0 bases at J, leaving 1 base unmatched. The CDR3 totals 15 residues. This chain uses TRBV12-5 with TRBJ1-1; 8 bases map to TRBD1. Sample: blood, taken from a patient treated with checkpoint blockade. This receptor was identified in a human donor with melanoma. CDR3: CASGLGQGLNTEAFF. The CDR3 DNA reads as TGTGCTAGTGGTTTGGGACAGGGGTTGAACACTGAAGCTTTCTTT. The whole variable domain, filled in from reference TRBV12-5 and TRBJ1-1, reads DARVTQTPRHKVTEMGQEVTMRCQPILGHNTVFWYRQTMMQGLELLAYFRNRAPLDDSGMPKDRFSAEMPDATLATLKIQPSEPRDSAVYFCASGLGQGLNTEAFFGQGTRLTVV.